What follows are 19 T cell receptor beta chains derived from one specimen sequenced in a study of shared clonotypes between healthy human individuals (dated by TCRdb to 2020 to 2021). Libraries were constructed by the immunoSEQ multiplex PCR assay. In its TCRdb copy, this immuneACCESS table keeps in-frame sequences only and misses some clones. Where compared with another copy, unresolved V genes explain less than half of these, and the others have no known cause. The sample includes 550,000 to 850,000 clones, with just under 75% observed a single time. Approximately 1.7% of the sample comes from the top ten. Sample: memory CD4+ T cells sorted from blood. In light of the paper, this sample's cell subset or site label describes: CD45RA-negative fraction. The source is a woman in her 30s in good health.

This chain links TRBV28 with TRBJ2-7, with 7 positions matching TRBD2. The germline V gene has CDR1 MDHEN and CDR2 SYDVKM. V was clipped by 10 bases and J by 2 bases; unmatched bases: 14. The CDR3 has 15 amino acids. The DNA of the CDR3 is TGTGCCACTCAAGGGGCTAGCGGCAATCCCTACGAGCAGTACTTC. It encodes CATQGASGNPYEQYF.

The chain's CDR3 is CASSLGSGSTDTQYF. CDR3 DNA sequence: TGCGCCAGCAGCTTGGGAAGCGGGAGCACAGATACGCAGTATTTT. The chain employs TRBV5-1 and TRBJ2-3; D possibly corresponds to TRBD2 (6 bases). The CDR3 covers 15 residues. Germline CDR1 SGHRS, CDR2 YFSETQ. V was cut by 0 bases and J by 0 bases, with 8 bases left in between.

The chain carries TRBV30 and TRBJ1-2, with D maybe TRBD1 (5 bases). Trimming took off 3 bases at V and 4 bases at J, with 15 bases between the two ends. CDR3 size: 14 residues. Germline values: CDR1 GTSNPN, CDR2 SVGIG (reference sequence). CDR3 DNA sequence: TGTGCCTGGAGGCATACCAGGGTCCCCTATGGCTACACCTTC. It encodes CAWRHTRVPYGYTF.

The J gene is TRBJ1-1, the V gene TRBV6-5; D gene ambiguous. CDR1 is MNHEY and CDR2 is SVGAGI in the germline V gene. V lost 6 bases and J 7 bases, leaving 12 bases between the germline ends. The CDR3 is 12 amino acids. The chain's CDR3 is CASRAVLGEAFF. CDR3 bases: TGTGCCAGCAGAGCCGTCCTCGGTGAAGCTTTCTTT.

The chain uses TRBV19 and TRBJ2-7; 10 bases map to TRBD2. The V and J ends lost 6 bases and 6 bases, in that order; junction bases with no gene match: 8. This CDR3 is 14 amino acids long. Germline V gene data show CDR1 as LNHDA and CDR2 as SQIVND (reference sequence). CDR3 sequence reads: CASSSLAGVGEQYF. Here the CDR3 DNA reads TGTGCCAGTAGCAGCCTAGCGGGAGTGGGCGAGCAGTACTTC.

The chain uses TRBV5-6 and TRBJ1-2; 8 bases are a match to TRBD1. The germline V gene encodes CDR1 SGHDT and CDR2 YYEEEE. V dropped 1 base and J dropped 7; count of bases not matched to a gene: 3. The CDR3 is 13 amino acids. CDR3 region: CASSLPGGTGYTF. The CDR3 DNA sequence: TGTGCCAGCAGCTTGCCAGGGGGCACTGGCTACACCTTC.

V and J are TRBV19 and TRBJ2-2; 12 bases are a match to TRBD2. The germline gives CDR1 LNHDA, CDR2 SQIVND (reference sequence). The CDR3 length is 19 residues. Germline trimming cut 3 bases from V and 0 bases from J; bases unmatched to any gene: 8. CDR3 DNA sequence: TGTGCCAGTAGTATGGAGCTAGCGGGAGGGTTCGCGAACACCGGGGAGCTGTTTTTT. Translating gives CASSMELAGGFANTGELFF. Full variable domain (remainder filled in from reference TRBV19 and TRBJ2-2): DGGITQSPKYLFRKEGQNVTLSCEQNLNHDAMYWYRQDPGQGLRLIYYSQIVNDFQKGDIAEGYSVSREKKESFPLTVTSAQKNPTAFYLCASSMELAGGFANTGELFFGEGSRLTVL.

The chain combines TRBV6-1 with TRBJ1-2; 7 bases align to TRBD1. CDR3 length equals 15 residues. V shed 3 bases and J 0 bases; nucleotides not matched to a gene: 4. CDR1 and CDR2 (germline): MNHNS, SASEGT. The CDR3 DNA follows: TGTGCCAGCAGTGAGATCCAGGGGGCTAACTATGGCTACACCTTC. Translated, it gives CASSEIQGANYGYTF.

The rearrangement uses TRBV18 and TRBJ2-2; D remains ambiguous. Germline CDR1 reads KGHSH; CDR2 reads LQKENI. Trimming cost V 1 base and J 7 bases, with 7 bases left between them. The CDR3 has 13 amino acids. The CDR3: CASSPQGGGELFF. CDR3 DNA: TGTGCCAGCTCACCACAGGGCGGCGGGGAGCTGTTTTTT.

The chain is built from TRBV2 and TRBJ2-7; 8 nucleotides match TRBD1. The germline CDR1 and CDR2 sequences are SNHLY and FYNNEI. V gave up 7 bases and J gave up 2 bases; unmatched junction bases: 4. The CDR3 covers 13 residues. The CDR3 is CASNGQGPYEQYF. CDR3 sequence (DNA): TGTGCCAGCAACGGACAGGGCCCCTACGAGCAGTACTTC.

The chain couples TRBV19 to TRBJ1-2; possibly TRBD1 for D (6 bases). V dropped 2 bases and J dropped 7 bases, with 20 bases sitting between them. Germline V gene data show CDR1 as LNHDA and CDR2 as SQIVND (reference sequence). The CDR3 is 16 amino acids. Written as DNA, the CDR3 is TGTGCCAGTAGTATAACGTACTTTAGGGGGACTTCTGGCTACACCTTC. Translating gives CASSITYFRGTSGYTF.

The J gene is TRBJ2-7, the V gene TRBV4-1; D is perhaps TRBD2 (5 bases). The V end lost 5 bases, the J end lost 0 bases, and 11 bases lay between the germline ends. Germline CDR1 MGHRA, CDR2 YSYEKL. CDR3 length equals 14 residues. CDR3 sequence (DNA): TGCGCCAGCAGCTCCCGGGGAAGCTCCTACGAGCAGTACTTC. This translates into CASSSRGSSYEQYF.

V and J are TRBV5-1 and TRBJ2-5; the match to TRBD2 covers 9 bases. This CDR3 spans 16 amino acids. CDR1 SGHRS and CDR2 YFSETQ come from the germline V gene. V gave up 0 bases and J gave up 3 bases; unmatched junction bases: 6. The CDR3 DNA reads TGCGCCAGCAGCTTGGCCTCCGGACTAGCGAAAGAGACCCAGTACTTC. Residues: CASSLASGLAKETQYF.

This rearrangement joins TRBV6-6 to TRBJ2-7; D is unresolved. The CDR3 has 14 residues. CDR1 and CDR2 (germline): MNHNY, SVGAGI (reference sequence). The V end lost 0 bases, the J end lost 1 base, and 7 bases lay between the germline ends. The CDR3 here is CASSYSTVSYEQYF. As DNA, the CDR3 is TGTGCCAGCAGTTACTCAACCGTGTCCTACGAGCAGTACTTC.

V and J are TRBV5-4 and TRBJ2-5; D remains unclear. The J call may be wrong; the DNA end is better matched by TRBJ2-7. The CDR3 contains 16 residues. Germline-derived CDR1 and CDR2 are SGHNT and YYREEE (reference sequence). CDR3 region: CASSLGVLAGSYEQYF. CDR3 nucleotides: TGTGCCAGCAGCTTGGGTGTGTTGGCAGGATCCTACGAGCAGTACTTC.

V gene TRBV6-6 combines with J gene TRBJ2-2, with TRBD2 matching over 10 bases. The junction had 9 bases not matched to a gene; V was cut back by 6 bases and J by 5 bases. The CDR3 runs 16 residues. Looked up from germline, CDR1 is MNHNY and CDR2 is SVGAGI (reference sequence). The CDR3 region is CASRKREGRETGELFF. As DNA, the CDR3 is TGTGCCAGCAGAAAGCGGGAGGGCCGGGAAACCGGGGAGCTGTTTTTT.

This clone has more than one count but fewer than ten. This same CDR3 is encoded by further DNA sequences in the sample. The chain uses TRBV28 and TRBJ1-2; D is ambiguous. Looked up from germline, CDR1 is MDHEN and CDR2 is SYDVKM. With 8 bases removed from V and 4 bases from J, the gap between germline ends came to 5 bases. The CDR3 length is 10 residues. CDR3 bases: TGTGCCAGCGGACTCTATGGCTACACCTTC. Its protein is CASGLYGYTF.

The rearrangement links TRBV2 to TRBJ2-2; no reliable D call. V was clipped by 2 bases and J by 0 bases, with 7 bases between them. Germline CDR1 reads SNHLY; CDR2 reads FYNNEI. The CDR3 length is 15 residues. This chain's CDR3 is CASSENNANTGELFF. The CDR3 nucleotides read TGTGCCAGCAGTGAAAACAACGCGAACACCGGGGAGCTGTTTTTT.

This clone came up many times. This sequence joins TRBV4-2 and TRBJ1-5; the D gene is possibly TRBD1 (6 bases). The CDR3 is 15 residues long. Germline V lookup: CDR1 LGHNA, CDR2 YNFKEQ. The germline V and J ends were trimmed by 1 base and 5 bases, with 12 bases remaining between them. The CDR3 DNA sequence: TGTGCCAGCAGCCAAGGACAGGAGGGACATCAGCCCCAGCATTTT. Encoded protein: CASSQGQEGHQPQHF.